These 20 T cell receptor beta chains were sequenced from one sample in a study of cytomegalovirus exposure and HLA in healthy donors. Researchers ran the PCR with 60 Vbeta and 13 Jbeta primers. Only in-frame clones appear in the TCRdb table, and some are missing; sequencing was by immunoSEQ multiplex PCR. The table records 95,000 to 150,000 clones, roughly 80% of them present only once. Sequencing was done on a sample of PBMCs. These receptors were taken from a man younger than 40 in good health and CMV-seronegative.

This sequence joins TRBV14 and TRBJ2-7; perhaps TRBD1 as D (6 bases). The CDR3 extends over 14 amino acids. Germline V lookup: CDR1 SGHDN, CDR2 FVKESK. V lost 1 base, J lost 1 base, and 8 bases lay in between. The CDR3 protein is CASSQAQGSYEQYF. The CDR3 DNA reads as TGTGCCAGCAGCCAAGCCCAGGGGTCCTACGAGCAGTACTTC. Variable domain in full (rest from reference TRBV14 and TRBJ2-7): EAGVTQFPSHSVIEKGQTVTLRCDPISGHDNLYWYRRVMGKEIKFLLHFVKESKQDESGMPNNRFLAERTGGTYSTLKVQPAELEDSGVYFCASSQAQGSYEQYFGPGTRLTVT.

In DNA, the CDR3 is TGTGCCACCAGCAGAGCACGGGACAGGGGGCAAGGACTGTTTTTT. Protein product: CATSRARDRGQGLFF. V usage is TRBV15 and J usage is TRBJ1-4; 12 nucleotides agree with TRBD1. Trimming removed 1 base from V and 13 bases from J; junction bases left unmatched: 7. Germline V gene sequence: CDR1 LNHNV, CDR2 YYDKDF (reference sequence). This CDR3 region has 15 residues.

This rearrangement joins TRBV9 to TRBJ2-2; D possibly corresponds to TRBD1 (5 bases). CDR1 is SGDLS, CDR2 YYNGEE, per germline. The CDR3 has 15 amino acids. V dropped 5 bases and J dropped 6 bases, with 17 bases sitting between them. The CDR3 coding sequence is TGTGCCAGCAGACGACCAGGGTCCGAGGCCGGGGAGCTGTTTTTT. Translating gives CASRRPGSEAGELFF. Supplemented by reference TRBV9 and TRBJ2-2, the full variable domain reads DSGVTQTPKHLITATGQRVTLRCSPRSGDLSVYWYQQSLDQGLQFLIQYYNGEERAKGNILERFSAQQFPDLHSELNLSSLELGDSALYFCASRRPGSEAGELFFGEGSRLTVL.

V is TRBV6-1 and J is TRBJ1-2; 8 bases match TRBD1. Germline V lookup: CDR1 MNHNS, CDR2 SASEGT. There are 13 residues in the CDR3. The trim removed 3 bases at V and 4 bases at J, leaving 1 base unmatched. The CDR3 DNA follows: TGTGCCAGCAGTGACGGACAGGGCTATGGCTACACCTTC. Encoded protein: CASSDGQGYGYTF.

The chain combines TRBV27 with TRBJ1-5; D may be TRBD1 (5 bases). V lost 6 bases to trimming and J lost 0 bases, with 15 bases between them. Per the germline V gene, CDR1 is MNHEY and CDR2 is SMNVEV (reference sequence). The CDR3 consists of 16 residues. The CDR3 DNA sequence: TGTGCCAGCAGCCCAGGGTTCGCAGGTAGCAATCAGCCCCAGCATTTT. This translates into CASSPGFAGSNQPQHF.

The genes are TRBV7-2 and TRBJ2-3; 8 bases are a match to TRBD2. Per the germline V gene, CDR1 is SGHTA and CDR2 is FQGNSA. The CDR3 spans 18 residues. The V segment lost 5 bases and the J segment 6 bases; nucleotides outside the gene matches: 19. CDR3 region: CASSLATSGGVPADTQYF. In nucleotides, the CDR3 is TGTGCCAGCAGCCTTGCTACTTCGGGGGGGGTCCCCGCGGATACGCAGTATTTT.

V and J are TRBV4-2 and TRBJ2-7, with 8 positions matching TRBD1. The CDR3 sequence is 16 residues long. V was pared by 4 bases and J by 3 bases, with 11 bases of the junction left unmatched. Germline V lookup: CDR1 LGHNA, CDR2 YNFKEQ. The CDR3 coding sequence is TGTGCCAGCAGCCCGATGGACTCAGGGGGCGACTACGAGCAGTACTTC. Its translation is CASSPMDSGGDYEQYF.

V is TRBV5-6 and J is TRBJ2-3, with 15 bases aligning to TRBD2. V gave up 4 bases and J gave up 0 bases; unmatched junction bases: 3. The V gene's germline CDR1 is SGHDT and CDR2 YYEEEE. The CDR3 length is 17 residues. CDR3 sequence: CASSPGLAGGSTDTQYF. The DNA of the CDR3 is TGTGCCAGCAGCCCTGGACTAGCGGGGGGGAGCACAGATACGCAGTATTTT.

This rearrangement joins TRBV15 to TRBJ2-7; the match to TRBD1 covers 8 bases. Germline CDR1 reads LNHNV; CDR2 reads YYDKDF (reference sequence). After removal of 3 bases from V and 2 bases from J, the junction contained 9 bases not matched to a gene. This CDR3 contains 16 residues. CDR3 loop: CATSSPRGTGAYEQYF. Here the CDR3 DNA reads TGTGCCACCAGCAGCCCAAGGGGGACAGGTGCCTACGAGCAGTACTTC. Together with reference TRBV15 and TRBJ2-7, the CDR3 gives the full variable domain: DAMVIQNPRYQVTQFGKPVTLSCSQTLNHNVMYWYQQKSSQAPKLLFHYYDKDFNNEADTPDNFQSRRPNTSFCFLDIRSPGLGDTAMYLCATSSPRGTGAYEQYFGPGTRLTVT.

The chain has TRBV28 and TRBJ1-6, with D uncertain. The germline V gene encodes CDR1 MDHEN and CDR2 SYDVKM. V was cut by 5 bases and J by 8 bases, with 13 bases left in between. The CDR3 extends over 14 amino acids. The CDR3 loop reads CASSPEDSHSPLHF. For the CDR3, the DNA is TGTGCCAGCAGTCCCGAGGACTCTCATTCACCCCTCCACTTT.

The gene calls are TRBV28 and TRBJ2-3, with D maybe TRBD1 (7 bases). The germline gives CDR1 MDHEN, CDR2 SYDVKM. The V and J ends lost 7 bases and 5 bases respectively, with 13 bases between them. The CDR3 runs 13 residues. CDR3 nucleotides: TGTGCCAGCATCAGGGGGGTGGGAGATACGCAGTATTTT. It specifies CASIRGVGDTQYF.

The V and J genes are TRBV19 and TRBJ2-1; TRBD2 matches 11 bases. The CDR3 spans 15 residues. The junction had 8 bases not matched to a gene; V was cut back by 7 bases and J by 6 bases. Germline CDR1 is LNHDA and CDR2 is SQIVND (reference sequence). CDR3 in amino acids: CASNPTSGGGNEQFF. In nucleotides, the CDR3 is TGTGCCAGTAACCCCACTAGCGGGGGAGGCAATGAGCAGTTCTTC.

Concerning this clone itself: This sample includes further DNA sequences coding for the same CDR3. The V call is TRBV6-5, the J call TRBJ1-2; 11 nucleotides align to TRBD1. The germline V gene has CDR1 MNHEY and CDR2 SVGAGI. The CDR3 consists of 14 residues. Germline trimming cut 4 bases from V and 5 bases from J; bases unmatched to any gene: 3. The CDR3 region is CASSSGTGGYGYTF. CDR3 coding DNA: TGTGCCAGCAGTTCCGGGACAGGGGGTTATGGCTACACCTTC.

This sequence joins TRBV4-3 and TRBJ2-3; 13 bases are shared with TRBD2. V lost 1 base, J lost 3 bases, and 7 bases stayed unmatched. The CDR3 length is 18 residues. Per the germline V gene, CDR1 is LGHNA and CDR2 is YSLEER. The CDR3: CASSQVVRTSGGTDTQYF. The DNA for the CDR3 is TGCGCCAGCAGCCAAGTGGTCAGGACTAGCGGGGGTACAGATACGCAGTATTTT.

This chain links TRBV14 with TRBJ2-7, with D maybe TRBD2 (5 bases). V was cut by 4 bases and J by 0 bases, with 13 bases left in between. Per the germline V gene, CDR1 is SGHDN and CDR2 is FVKESK. The CDR3 is 15 amino acids. In nucleotides, the CDR3 is TGTGCCAGCAGCCCCCGGACGGGAAGCTCCTACGAGCAGTACTTC. It yields the protein CASSPRTGSSYEQYF.

The CDR3 DNA reads TGCGCCAGCAGCCAAGGCTTTGTGGGACTAGCGGGGGACTTGACAGATACGCAGTATTTT. It encodes CASSQGFVGLAGDLTDTQYF. The chain links TRBV4-3 to TRBJ2-3; 14 bases are a match to TRBD2. In germline, CDR1 is LGHNA, CDR2 YSLEER. The CDR3 runs 20 residues. The trim removed 1 base at V and 3 bases at J, leaving 12 bases unmatched.

The genes are TRBV6-6 and TRBJ1-1; the D gene is possibly TRBD1 (5 bases). V was pared by 5 bases and J by 4 bases, with 14 bases between. CDR3 length equals 14 residues. The germline gives CDR1 MNHNY, CDR2 SVGAGI (reference sequence). Here the CDR3 DNA reads TGTGCCAGCAGTCCGACCCGGGGGTCCACTGAAGCTTTCTTT. This sequence encodes CASSPTRGSTEAFF.

The rearrangement links TRBV7-9 to TRBJ1-1; 10 nucleotides align to TRBD1. CDR3 length: 15 amino acids. The V segment lost 6 bases and the J segment 1 base; nucleotides outside the gene matches: 5. Germline lookup yields CDR1 SEHNR and CDR2 FQNEAQ (reference sequence). The DNA of the CDR3 is TGTGCCAGCAGATTGACAGGGGGCAGGAACACTGAAGCTTTCTTT. Translated: CASRLTGGRNTEAFF.

V usage is TRBV6-5 and J usage is TRBJ2-7; D call uncertain. Trimming took 2 bases from V and 6 from J, leaving 11 bases between them. Germline V lookup: CDR1 MNHEY, CDR2 SVGAGI. The CDR3 is 13 amino acids. CDR3 protein: CASSYLMAGEQYF. The DNA of the CDR3 is TGTGCCAGCAGTTACCTTATGGCTGGCGAGCAGTACTTC.

This chain uses TRBV7-9 with TRBJ2-1; possible D gene TRBD2, 5 bases. V was trimmed by 5 bases and J by 5 bases, leaving 13 bases between them. This CDR3 spans 14 amino acids. The germline CDR1 and CDR2 sequences are SEHNR and FQNEAQ (reference sequence). For the CDR3, the DNA is TGTGCCAGCAGCCCGCTCGAGACTAACAATGAGCAGTTCTTC. Protein product: CASSPLETNNEQFF.